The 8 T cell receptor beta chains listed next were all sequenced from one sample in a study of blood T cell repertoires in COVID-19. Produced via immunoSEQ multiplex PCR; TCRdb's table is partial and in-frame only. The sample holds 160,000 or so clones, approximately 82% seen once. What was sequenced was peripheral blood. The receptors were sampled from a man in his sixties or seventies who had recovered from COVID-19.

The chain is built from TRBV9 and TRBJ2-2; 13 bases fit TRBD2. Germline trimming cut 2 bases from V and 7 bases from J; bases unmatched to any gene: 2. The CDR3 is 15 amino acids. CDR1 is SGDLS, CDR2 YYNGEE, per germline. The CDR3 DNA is TGTGCCAGCAGCGTGGGGACTAGCGGGGACGGGGAGCTGTTTTTT. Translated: CASSVGTSGDGELFF.

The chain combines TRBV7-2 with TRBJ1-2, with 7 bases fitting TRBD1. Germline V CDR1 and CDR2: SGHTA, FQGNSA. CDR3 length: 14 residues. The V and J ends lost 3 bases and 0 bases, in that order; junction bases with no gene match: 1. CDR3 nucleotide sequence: TGTGCCAGCAGCTTTGGACAGGCTAACTATGGCTACACCTTC. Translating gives CASSFGQANYGYTF. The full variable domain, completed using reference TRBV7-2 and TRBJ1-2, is GAGVSQSPSNKVTEKGKDVELRCDPISGHTALYWYRQSLGQGLEFLIYFQGNSAPDKSGLPSDRFSAERTGGSVSTLTIQRTQQEDSAVYLCASSFGQANYGYTFGSGTRLTVV.

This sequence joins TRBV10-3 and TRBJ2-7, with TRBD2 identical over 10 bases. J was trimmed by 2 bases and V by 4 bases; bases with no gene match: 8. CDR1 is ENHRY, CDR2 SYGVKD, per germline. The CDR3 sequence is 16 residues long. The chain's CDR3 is CAISGVAGGYPYEQYF. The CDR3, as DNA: TGTGCCATCAGTGGCGTAGCGGGAGGTTATCCCTACGAGCAGTACTTC.

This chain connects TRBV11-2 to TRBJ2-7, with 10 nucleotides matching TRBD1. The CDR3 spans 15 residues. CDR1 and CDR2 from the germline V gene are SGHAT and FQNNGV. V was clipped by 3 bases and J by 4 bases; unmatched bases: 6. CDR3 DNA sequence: TGTGCCAGCAGCTTTGAGCCGGGACAGGGGTACGAGCAGTACTTC. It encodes CASSFEPGQGYEQYF.

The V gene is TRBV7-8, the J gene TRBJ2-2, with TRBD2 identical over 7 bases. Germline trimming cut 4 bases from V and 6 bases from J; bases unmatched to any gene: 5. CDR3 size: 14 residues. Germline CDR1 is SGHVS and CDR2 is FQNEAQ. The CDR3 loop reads CASSSTSRAGELFF. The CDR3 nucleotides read TGTGCCAGCAGCTCGACTAGCCGCGCCGGGGAGCTGTTTTTT.

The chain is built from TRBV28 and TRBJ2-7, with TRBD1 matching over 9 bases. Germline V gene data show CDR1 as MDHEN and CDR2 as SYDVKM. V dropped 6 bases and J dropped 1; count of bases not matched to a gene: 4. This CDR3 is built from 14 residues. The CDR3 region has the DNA TGTGCCAGCAGACAGGGGGCCGCGTCCTACGAGCAGTACTTC. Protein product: CASRQGAASYEQYF.

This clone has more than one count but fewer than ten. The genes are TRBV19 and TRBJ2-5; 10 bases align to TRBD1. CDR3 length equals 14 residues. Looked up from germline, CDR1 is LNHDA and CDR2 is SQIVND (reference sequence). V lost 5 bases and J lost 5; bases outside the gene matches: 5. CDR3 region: CASSRTGGRETQYF. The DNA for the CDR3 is TGTGCCAGTAGTCGGACAGGGGGAAGGGAGACCCAGTACTTC.

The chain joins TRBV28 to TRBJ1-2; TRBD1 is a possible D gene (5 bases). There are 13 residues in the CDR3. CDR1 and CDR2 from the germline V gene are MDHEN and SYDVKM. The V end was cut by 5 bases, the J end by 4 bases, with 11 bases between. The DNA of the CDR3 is TGTGCCAGCAGTCCTCGCCAGGGCTATGGCTACACCTTC. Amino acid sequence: CASSPRQGYGYTF.